This T cell receptor beta chain emerged from a study of blood T cell repertoires in COVID-19. For the study at large: Collection of acute and convalescent COVID-19 samples took place in the United States, Italy and Spain.

A single count supports this clone. In the authors' workflow: Cell counts per sample came from amplifying reference gene primers. Profiled with immunoSEQ multiplex PCR; TCRdb holds only in-frame clones, not every one. V and J calls and clone size follow that table, whereas D and trimming were derived from the DNA. The repertoire holds some 310,000 clones, with roughly 84% as singletons. This receptor was taken from a man aged 50 to 59 with active or convalescent COVID-19. The sequencing input was peripheral blood.

The DNA for the CDR3 is TGTGCCAGCAGCCTCGGGACAGCCAAAGAGACCCAGTACTTC. This sequence encodes CASSLGTAKETQYF. The chain uses TRBV5-4 and TRBJ2-5, with 7 bases identical to TRBD1. With 4 bases clipped from V and 3 bases from J, the junction kept 6 bases outside the gene matches. The CDR3 extends over 14 amino acids. Germline-derived CDR1 and CDR2 are SGHNT and YYREEE (reference sequence).